This T cell receptor beta chain was obtained from a study of cytomegalovirus exposure and HLA in healthy donors (dated by TCRdb to 2017 to 2019). With regard to the full study: According to a later analysis, one platform produced both the roughly 120 validation repertoires and the approximately 670 repertoires of the first cohort. In addition to the first cohort of 666 subjects, a separate validation cohort of 120 different subjects was used. To predict cytomegalovirus infection status, the study brought together high-throughput TCR immunosequencing, statistical association of individual TCRs with disease status, and machine learning. The study was designed to test whether signatures of past pathogen exposure could be identified by cataloging public T cell receptors. The investigation overall reported the following: Most TCR sequences were seen in very few donors, while some public TCRs were found in many individuals. In the study, some 180 TCR beta chains were listed as associated with cytomegalovirus. It was suggested by the authors that the approach could potentially be generalized to other disease states and immunological phenotypes. In vitro tests confirmed that three of the cytomegalovirus-associated TCR beta chains recognize cytomegalovirus antigens. The validation cohort had no HLA typing available for a later analysis, so co-occurrence within that cohort was assessed over all 120 or so repertoires. Of the cluster scores, approximately 95% were above 0 in a later analysis, which found that TCRs clustered in the first cohort also tended to co-occur in the approximately 110 validation repertoires. The classifier was reported to diagnose cytomegalovirus status with high specificity and sensitivity in both the original and validation cohorts.

To note about this clone: Its antigen target is currently unknown. Base qualities are not recorded, but no much larger clone differs from it by a single base.

The donors belonged to the validation cohort of approximately 130 subjects, which was separate from the roughly 670-subject first cohort. The CDR3 holds 14 amino acids from the cysteine to the phenylalanine. Of all the DNA, just the CDR3 is kept, 42 bases in frame from base 1. V is cut by 0 bases and J by 3 bases, and the space between the germline ends is 5 bases. The germline V gene (reference sequence) specifies SEHNR as CDR1 and FQNEAQ as CDR2. Libraries came from the immunoSEQ multiplex PCR assay. Per the original workflow: A statistical classification framework was built for diagnosing cytomegalovirus status from the catalog of TCR beta chain sequences. TCRdb stores this immuneACCESS table with in-frame sequences only. Part of the clones is absent; in the studies checked, under half of the shortfall reflects unresolved V genes, and no reason is known for the rest. V and J calls and clone size follow that table, whereas D and trimming were derived from the DNA. This sample holds approximately 160,000 clones; 85% to 90% were observed only once. The ten largest clones represent around 10% of the sample.

The sequence was collected from a woman between 18 and 29 years old in good health and CMV-seropositive. Source material: PBMCs. The chain is assembled from TRBV7-9 and TRBJ2-2; tentative D gene TRBD2, with 5 bases matching. The CDR3 corresponds to CASSLAGDTGELFF. The nucleotides are TGTGCCAGCAGCTTAGCGGGAGACACCGGGGAGCTGTTTTTT.